This is a list of T cell receptor beta chains from one sample in a study of shared clonotypes between healthy human individuals. The data were produced by immunoSEQ multiplex PCR, yet TCRdb's version contains in-frame clones alone and is incomplete. Among roughly 2.2 million clones, 85% to 95% were seen once, and the ten largest hold 0.39%. Sequenced input: naive CD4+ T cells from PBMCs. The receptors come from a man aged 18 to 29 in good health. Some clones in this sample may be carry-over from other donors' samples. Each CDR3 is given with its conserved first and last residue. The D gene is left open where the match is weak. Some rows have no size entry. The others give once, few or many, or a class for an expanded clone.

D gene: .; J gene: TRBJ1-5; clone size: .; V gene: TRBV10-3; CDR3 protein: CAISESTVSNQPQHF; CDR3 DNA: TGTGCCATCAGTGAGTCGACTGTTAGCAATCAGCCCCAGCATTTT
D gene: .; J gene: TRBJ1-1; clone size: .; V gene: TRBV6-5; CDR3 protein: CATPPAFF; CDR3 DNA: TGTGCCACCCCTCCAGCTTTCTTT
D gene: TRBD2; J gene: TRBJ2-7; clone size: .; V gene: TRBV6-5; CDR3 protein: CASSFTRLAGTYEQYF; CDR3 DNA: TGTGCCAGCAGTTTCACAAGGCTAGCGGGGACCTACGAGCAGTACTTC
D gene: TRBD1; J gene: TRBJ2-3; clone size: .; V gene: TRBV7-9; CDR3 protein: CASSSGQVIADTQYF; CDR3 DNA: TGTGCCAGCAGCTCGGGACAGGTTATCGCAGATACGCAGTATTTT
D gene: .; J gene: TRBJ2-7; clone size: .; V gene: TRBV9; CDR3 protein: CASSAPGTTSYEQYF; CDR3 DNA: TGTGCCAGCAGCGCCCCCGGGACAACGAGCTACGAGCAGTACTTC
D gene: .; J gene: TRBJ2-5; clone size: .; V gene: TRBV28; CDR3 protein: CASTLQGGVETQYF; CDR3 DNA: TGTGCCAGCACCCTTCAGGGGGGCGTAGAGACCCAGTACTTC
D gene: .; J gene: TRBJ1-2; clone size: .; V gene: TRBV6-1; CDR3 protein: CASRQVNYGYTF; CDR3 DNA: TGTGCCAGCAGACAGGTTAACTATGGCTACACCTTC
D gene: TRBD2; J gene: TRBJ2-5; clone size: .; V gene: TRBV6-6; CDR3 protein: CASSLLGGEQGETQYF; CDR3 DNA: TGTGCCAGCAGTCTACTCGGGGGGGAACAAGGAGAGACCCAGTACTTC
D gene: TRBD1; J gene: TRBJ1-1; clone size: .; V gene: TRBV27; CDR3 protein: CASSQNRGRRTEAFF; CDR3 DNA: TGTGCCAGCAGTCAAAACAGGGGGCGCCGAACTGAAGCTTTCTTT
D gene: .; J gene: TRBJ2-5; clone size: .; V gene: TRBV7-2; CDR3 protein: CASSLGGTYQETQYF; CDR3 DNA: TGTGCCAGCAGCTTAGGCGGGACGTACCAAGAGACCCAGTACTTC
D gene: TRBD1; J gene: TRBJ1-1; clone size: .; V gene: TRBV7-9; CDR3 protein: CASSTRQGANTEAFF; CDR3 DNA: TGTGCCAGCAGCACTAGACAGGGCGCGAACACTGAAGCTTTCTTT
D gene: TRBD1; J gene: TRBJ1-2; clone size: .; V gene: TRBV5-6; CDR3 protein: CASSSLLRGRSYGYTF; CDR3 DNA: TGTGCCAGCAGCTCCCTCCTCAGGGGGCGGTCGTACGGCTACACCTTC
D gene: TRBD2; J gene: TRBJ2-1; clone size: .; V gene: TRBV7-8; CDR3 protein: CASSPSGSSYNEQFF; CDR3 DNA: TGTGCCAGCAGCCCTAGCGGGAGCTCCTACAATGAGCAGTTCTTC
D gene: .; J gene: TRBJ2-3; clone size: .; V gene: TRBV2; CDR3 protein: CASRGPDTQYF; CDR3 DNA: TGTGCCAGCAGGGGACCAGATACGCAGTATTTT
D gene: .; J gene: TRBJ2-3; clone size: .; V gene: TRBV5-8; CDR3 protein: CASSLEGLGWDTQYF; CDR3 DNA: TGTGCCAGCAGCTTGGAGGGATTGGGTTGGGATACGCAGTATTTT
D gene: .; J gene: TRBJ2-7; clone size: once; V gene: TRBV2; CDR3 protein: CASSSSGGEQYF; CDR3 DNA: TGTGCCAGCAGTTCCTCGGGCGGCGAGCAGTACTTC
D gene: TRBD2; J gene: TRBJ2-1; clone size: .; V gene: TRBV9; CDR3 protein: CASSVVVAGAYNEQFF; CDR3 DNA: TGTGCCAGCAGCGTAGTCGTCGCGGGAGCCTACAATGAGCAGTTCTTC
D gene: TRBD2; J gene: TRBJ2-3; clone size: .; V gene: TRBV29-1; CDR3 protein: CSEIAGGLGNTQYF; CDR3 DNA: TGCAGCGAGATAGCGGGAGGGCTGGGGAATACGCAGTATTTT
D gene: TRBD1; J gene: TRBJ1-1; clone size: .; V gene: TRBV30; CDR3 protein: CAWSVRGRGLTEAFF; CDR3 DNA: TGTGCCTGGAGTGTGAGGGGCAGGGGGCTTACTGAAGCTTTCTTT
D gene: TRBD1; J gene: TRBJ2-1; clone size: .; V gene: TRBV19; CDR3 protein: CASRMPRDREQFF; CDR3 DNA: TGTGCCAGTAGAATGCCCAGGGACAGAGAGCAGTTCTTC
D gene: .; J gene: TRBJ1-3; clone size: .; V gene: TRBV5-8; CDR3 protein: CASSLDKLSGNTIYF; CDR3 DNA: TGTGCCAGCAGCTTGGACAAGCTCTCTGGAAACACCATATATTTT
D gene: .; J gene: TRBJ1-3; clone size: .; V gene: TRBV10-3; CDR3 protein: CAISERADSGNTIYF; CDR3 DNA: TGTGCCATCAGTGAAAGAGCCGACTCTGGAAACACCATATATTTT
D gene: TRBD1; J gene: TRBJ2-7; clone size: .; V gene: TRBV6-1; CDR3 protein: CASSGTGTAYEQYF; CDR3 DNA: TGTGCCAGCAGTGGAACCGGGACAGCATACGAGCAGTACTTC
D gene: TRBD1; J gene: TRBJ2-7; clone size: once; V gene: TRBV9; CDR3 protein: CASSPQGGTVPYEQYF; CDR3 DNA: TGTGCCAGCAGCCCTCAGGGTGGGACAGTCCCCTACGAGCAGTACTTC
D gene: .; J gene: TRBJ1-2; clone size: .; V gene: TRBV6-1; CDR3 protein: CASSVGLGYTF; CDR3 DNA: TGTGCCAGCAGTGTTGGGTTGGGCTACACCTTC
D gene: .; J gene: TRBJ1-4; clone size: .; V gene: TRBV28; CDR3 protein: CASLGRLNEKLFF; CDR3 DNA: TGTGCCAGCCTGGGACGGTTAAATGAAAAACTGTTTTTT
D gene: .; J gene: TRBJ2-7; clone size: .; V gene: TRBV2; CDR3 protein: CASTTSYEQYF; CDR3 DNA: TGTGCCAGCACTACGAGCTACGAGCAGTACTTC
D gene: .; J gene: TRBJ2-1; clone size: .; V gene: TRBV7-2; CDR3 protein: CASSFQRDNEQFF; CDR3 DNA: TGTGCCAGCAGCTTTCAAAGAGACAATGAGCAGTTCTTC
D gene: .; J gene: TRBJ1-1; clone size: .; V gene: TRBV7-2; CDR3 protein: CASSLHMNTEAFF; CDR3 DNA: TGTGCCAGCAGCTTACATATGAACACTGAAGCTTTCTTT
D gene: TRBD2; J gene: TRBJ2-7; clone size: .; V gene: TRBV5-4; CDR3 protein: CASSSPPLAGFRIF; CDR3 DNA: TGTGCCAGCAGCTCCCCTCCCTTAGCGGGGTTTAGGATCTTC
D gene: TRBD1; J gene: TRBJ1-4; clone size: .; V gene: TRBV18; CDR3 protein: CASSPDDRAGEKLFF; CDR3 DNA: TGTGCCAGCTCACCAGACGACAGGGCGGGTGAAAAACTGTTTTTT
D gene: .; J gene: TRBJ2-6; clone size: once; V gene: TRBV6-1; CDR3 protein: CASSDPRTGNGRAF; CDR3 DNA: TGTGCCAGCAGTGACCCTAGGACAGGGAATGGGAGGGCTTTC
D gene: .; J gene: TRBJ2-1; clone size: .; V gene: TRBV5-4; CDR3 protein: CASSLGRATSGNEQFF; CDR3 DNA: TGTGCCAGCAGCTTGGGCAGGGCGACTTCGGGCAATGAGCAGTTCTTC
D gene: .; J gene: TRBJ1-6; clone size: .; V gene: TRBV28; CDR3 protein: CASSPPTSPLHF; CDR3 DNA: TGTGCCAGCAGTCCCCCAACTTCACCCCTCCACTTT
D gene: .; J gene: TRBJ2-2; clone size: .; V gene: TRBV28; CDR3 protein: CASSYGAAGELFF; CDR3 DNA: TGTGCCAGCAGTTACGGGGCAGCCGGGGAGCTGTTTTTT
D gene: TRBD1; J gene: TRBJ2-3; clone size: .; V gene: TRBV5-1; CDR3 protein: CASSFKGQGGTDTQYF; CDR3 DNA: TGCGCCAGCAGCTTCAAAGGACAGGGAGGCACAGATACGCAGTATTTT
D gene: .; J gene: TRBJ1-1; clone size: .; V gene: TRBV30; CDR3 protein: CAWYTGGSTEAFF; CDR3 DNA: TGTGCCTGGTACACGGGGGGGAGCACTGAAGCTTTCTTT
D gene: .; J gene: TRBJ2-7; clone size: .; V gene: TRBV6-6; CDR3 protein: CASSYSRDAYEQYF; CDR3 DNA: TGTGCCAGCAGTTACAGCCGGGACGCATACGAGCAGTACTTC
D gene: .; J gene: TRBJ1-2; clone size: .; V gene: TRBV28; CDR3 protein: CASTLARELRGYTF; CDR3 DNA: TGTGCCAGCACCCTAGCCCGGGAATTGCGTGGCTACACCTTC
D gene: .; J gene: TRBJ2-7; clone size: once; V gene: TRBV6-1; CDR3 protein: CASSDKPWGRQAWEQYF; CDR3 DNA: TGTGCCAGCAGTGACAAGCCGTGGGGCCGCCAAGCATGGGAGCAGTACTTC
D gene: TRBD1; J gene: TRBJ1-3; clone size: .; V gene: TRBV5-1; CDR3 protein: CASSSGQGSGNTIYF; CDR3 DNA: TGCGCCAGCAGCTCGGGACAGGGGAGTGGAAACACCATATATTTT
D gene: .; J gene: TRBJ2-1; clone size: .; V gene: TRBV12-1; CDR3 protein: CAGTGEGPEEQFF; CDR3 DNA: TGTGCCGGAACCGGAGAAGGTCCCGAGGAGCAGTTCTTC
D gene: .; J gene: TRBJ2-2; clone size: .; V gene: TRBV7-3; CDR3 protein: CASSLRGPGTGELFF; CDR3 DNA: TGTGCCAGCAGCTTAAGAGGGCCGGGAACCGGGGAGCTGTTTTTT
D gene: TRBD1; J gene: TRBJ1-5; clone size: .; V gene: TRBV30; CDR3 protein: CAWRDRGLYQPQHF; CDR3 DNA: TGTGCCTGGCGGGACAGGGGGCTTTATCAGCCCCAGCATTTT
D gene: .; J gene: TRBJ2-1; clone size: once; V gene: TRBV5-1; CDR3 protein: CASSPLWTAQGEQFF; CDR3 DNA: TGCGCCAGCAGCCCTCTATGGACTGCCCAAGGGGAGCAGTTCTTC
D gene: .; J gene: TRBJ1-3; clone size: .; V gene: TRBV5-1; CDR3 protein: CASSLAPDIYSGNTIYF; CDR3 DNA: TGCGCCAGCAGCTTGGCCCCGGACATATACTCTGGAAACACCATATATTTT
D gene: TRBD1; J gene: TRBJ2-5; clone size: .; V gene: TRBV28; CDR3 protein: CASRDRGSGETQYF; CDR3 DNA: TGTGCCAGCAGGGACAGGGGGTCGGGGGAGACCCAGTACTTC
D gene: .; J gene: TRBJ1-3; clone size: .; V gene: TRBV7-9; CDR3 protein: CASSLVLSRSGNTIYF; CDR3 DNA: TGTGCCAGCAGCTTAGTTCTCTCCCGCTCTGGAAACACCATATATTTT
D gene: TRBD1; J gene: TRBJ1-5; clone size: few; V gene: TRBV9; CDR3 protein: CASSVGQGTNQPQHF; CDR3 DNA: TGTGCCAGCAGCGTCGGACAGGGGACAAATCAGCCCCAGCATTTT
D gene: .; J gene: TRBJ1-2; clone size: .; V gene: TRBV11-2; CDR3 protein: CASSLDQAGTNYGYTF; CDR3 DNA: TGTGCCAGCAGCTTAGATCAGGCAGGGACTAACTATGGCTACACCTTC